The present entry profiles one TCR beta chain with its context. These data belong to a study of blood T cell repertoires in COVID-19. Looking at the study overall: COVID-19 samples, acute and convalescent, were from the United States, Italy and Spain.

Recruitment covered about two dozen US areas and drew participants whose ages spanned roughly 18 to 100 years. As processed by the authors: Researchers report that nucleated cell counts were estimated from reference gene primer amplification. Some clones are missing from TCRdb's copy, which holds only in-frame ones; the method was immunoSEQ multiplex PCR. V and J calls and clone size follow that table, whereas D and trimming were derived from the DNA. The sample consists of 160,000 or so clones, 80% to 90% of them appearing once. CDR3 length: 13 amino acids. Germline CDR1 SEHNR, CDR2 FQNEAQ (reference sequence). The V and J ends lost 6 bases and 1 base respectively, with 9 bases between them.

The chain recombines TRBV7-9 with TRBJ1-1; no definite D call. Sequencing was carried out using PBMCs or T cells enriched from blood (not recorded which). The receptor's source is a woman in her fifties or sixties who had recovered from COVID-19. Here the CDR3 reads CASSLRQNTEAFF. For the CDR3, the DNA is TGTGCCAGCAGTTTAAGACAGAACACTGAAGCTTTCTTT.